Sequencing of this T cell receptor beta chain was carried out in a study of T cells in Graves' hyperthyroidism and ophthalmopathy. The study's findings and limits: Clonotypes that were expanded in thyroid above 0.001 mostly appeared in blood too. Ophthalmopathy cases were set apart from stable hyperthyroidism by a 13 V-J model.

Amplification yielded TCR beta CDR3 regions, with RNA transcripts as the source. When the TCR CDR3 underwent first-round RT-PCR, the HTBI primer set was used. Each CDR3 protein gets one entry after TCRdb re-called the multiplex PCR reads with MiXCR. This table holds hundreds of thousands of distinct CDR3 sequences, around 15% found once. The junction had 17 bases not matched to a gene; V was cut back by 3 bases and J by 4 bases. This CDR3 is 18 amino acids long. Germline assignment: CDR1 SGDLS and CDR2 YYNGEE. When ophthalmopathy did not progress within 18 months, Graves' hyperthyroidism was considered stable. Patients between 18 and 65 years old had hyperthyroidism, newly diagnosed and lasting under 2 months. This clonotype has a handful of counts. The target antigen is unknown.

The gene calls are TRBV9 and TRBJ1-2; 8 nucleotides line up with TRBD1. Sequencing was performed on blood. The clonotype was recovered from a woman between 18 and 30 years old with Graves' hyperthyroidism. The CDR3 sequence: CASSDLWDRQGGGYGYTF. In DNA, the CDR3 is TGTGCCAGCAGCGACCTTTGGGACAGGCAGGGTGGAGGCTATGGCTACACCTTC. The full variable domain, its missing parts supplied by reference TRBV9 and TRBJ1-2, is DSGVTQTPKHLITATGQRVTLRCSPRSGDLSVYWYQQSLDQGLQFLIQYYNGEERAKGNILERFSAQQFPDLHSELNLSSLELGDSALYFCASSDLWDRQGGGYGYTFGSGTRLTVV.